This T cell receptor (beta chain) was recorded in a study of T-cell memory formation after mild COVID-19. This clonotype was seen a handful of times. What it recognizes is unknown. One entry per CDR3 protein, called by TCRdb with MiXCR from the 5' RACE reads. The table has roughly 350,000 distinct CDR3 sequences, around 27% seen once. Study-level findings and limits: Contracting CD4+ clones lay largely in CM and EM, with CD8+ ones residing in EMRA.

Between the trimmed V and J ends, which lost 4 bases and 1 base, there was a span of 14 bases. This CDR3 region has 15 residues. Per the germline V gene, CDR1 is SGHRS and CDR2 is YFSETQ. The TCR originated in an adult woman who had mild COVID-19 (a few samples of this study predate the infection). Cell type and time point are not known. The V gene is TRBV5-1, the J gene TRBJ1-1; perhaps TRBD1 as D (6 bases). Specimen: PBMCs or a T cell subset sorted from them (not recorded which). This CDR3 is CASSTLTGQNTEAFF. DNA of the CDR3: TGCGCCAGCAGCACGTTGACAGGACAGAACACTGAAGCTTTCTTT.